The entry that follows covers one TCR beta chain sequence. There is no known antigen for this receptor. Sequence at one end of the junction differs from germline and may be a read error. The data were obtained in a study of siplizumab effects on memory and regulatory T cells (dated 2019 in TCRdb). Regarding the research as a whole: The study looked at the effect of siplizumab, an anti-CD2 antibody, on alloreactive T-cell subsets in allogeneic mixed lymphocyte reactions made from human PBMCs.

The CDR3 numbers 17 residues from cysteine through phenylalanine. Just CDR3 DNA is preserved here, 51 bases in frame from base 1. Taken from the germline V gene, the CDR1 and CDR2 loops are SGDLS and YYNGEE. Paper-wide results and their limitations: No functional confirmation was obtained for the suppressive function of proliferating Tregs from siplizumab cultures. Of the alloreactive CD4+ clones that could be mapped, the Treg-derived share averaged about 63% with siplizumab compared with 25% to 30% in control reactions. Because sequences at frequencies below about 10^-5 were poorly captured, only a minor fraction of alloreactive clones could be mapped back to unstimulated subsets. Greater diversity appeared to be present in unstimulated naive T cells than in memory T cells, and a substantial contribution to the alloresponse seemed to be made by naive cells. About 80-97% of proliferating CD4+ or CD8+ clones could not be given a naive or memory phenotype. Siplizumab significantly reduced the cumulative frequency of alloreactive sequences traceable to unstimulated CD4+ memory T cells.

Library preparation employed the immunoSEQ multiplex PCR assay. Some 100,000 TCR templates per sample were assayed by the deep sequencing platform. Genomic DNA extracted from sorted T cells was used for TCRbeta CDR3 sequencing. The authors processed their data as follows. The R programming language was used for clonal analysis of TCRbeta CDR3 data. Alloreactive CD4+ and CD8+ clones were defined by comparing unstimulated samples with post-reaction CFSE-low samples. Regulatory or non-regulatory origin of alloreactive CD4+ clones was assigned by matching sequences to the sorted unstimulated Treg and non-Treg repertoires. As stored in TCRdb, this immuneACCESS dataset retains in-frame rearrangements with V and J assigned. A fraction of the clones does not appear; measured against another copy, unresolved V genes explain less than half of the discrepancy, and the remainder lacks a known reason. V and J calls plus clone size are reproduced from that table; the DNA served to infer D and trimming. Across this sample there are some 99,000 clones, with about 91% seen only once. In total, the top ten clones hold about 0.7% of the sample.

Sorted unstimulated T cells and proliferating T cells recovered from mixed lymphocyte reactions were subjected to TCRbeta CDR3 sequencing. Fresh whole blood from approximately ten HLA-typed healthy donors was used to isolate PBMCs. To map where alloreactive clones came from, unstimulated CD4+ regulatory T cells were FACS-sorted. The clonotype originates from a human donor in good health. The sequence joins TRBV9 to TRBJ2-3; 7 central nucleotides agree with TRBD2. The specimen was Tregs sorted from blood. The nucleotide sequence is TGTGCCAGCACCGTAGGCCCGGGACTACCATTCACAGATACGCAGTATTTT. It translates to CASTVGPGLPFTDTQYF.